This TCR beta chain was captured in a study of naive CD8 T cells in extremely preterm neonates (dated by TCRdb to 2017 to 2019). Study-wide context: The adult participants' age range is given as 25-50 years in the abstract but as 20-50 years in the methods. The study compared the TCRbeta CDR3 repertoires of sorted naive CD8+ T cells among four age groups: extremely preterm neonates, term neonates, young children and adults. Beyond this particular receptor, the publication reports: Prospective longitudinal studies of preterm and term neonates were called for by the authors so that T cell development could be tracked within individuals. The authors noted a small sample size and variable productive template counts among preterm samples as limitations. Preterm CDR3s were shorter, with fewer N additions and less junctional trimming, and were closer to germline than those of older groups. A higher proportion of shared CDR3 nucleotide sequences was found in preterm neonates (approximately 2.5%) than in term neonates (approximately 0.4%), young children (roughly 0.03%) and adults (about 0.01%). Preterm neonates showed significantly lower iChao1 richness than every other age group (p < 0.05) along with an even clone distribution, indicating a less rich repertoire.

This clone was picked up one time. It lacks a known antigen. Within one base of it there is no much larger clone, and no base qualities were kept. Peripheral blood was donated by five healthy children aged 16-56 months who were having elective routine surgery, plus five healthy nonsmoking adults. A FACSAria III cell sorter was used to sort live, Annexin V-negative naive CD8+ T cells (CD3+CD8+CD45RA+CCR7+). Each sample yielded roughly 18,000 to 100,000 sorted naive CD8+ T cells. Mononuclear cells were isolated from diluted blood by Ficoll-Paque density gradient centrifugation. Before sorting, mononuclear cells were cryopreserved in roughly 10% DMSO plus 90% FBS and kept long term at -150 degrees C. After thawing, cells were stained with Annexin V along with antibodies against CD3, CD8, CCR7 and CD45RA. The DNeasy Blood and Tissue Kit was used to extract genomic DNA from snap-frozen pellets of sorted cells.

A two-step, bias-controlled multiplex PCR was used to amplify TCRbeta CDR3 regions from genomic DNA. Primers specific for every TRBV and TRBJ gene segment were included in the multiplex PCR. The immunoSEQ Assay was used to generate the TCRbeta repertoire data. In the original analysis: To merge closely related sequences, reads went through filtering and clustering using a relative-frequency ratio and a modified nearest-neighbor algorithm. The V, D and J gene assignments for CDR3 sequences were based on IMGT annotation. Template counts were normalized for PCR amplification bias and quantified against synthetic TCR CDR3 analog sequences. Only unique productive sequences, defined as in-frame CDR3 sequences without stop codons, were included in the analyses. The immunoSEQ Analyzer software was used to calculate iChao1 richness and clonality, with clonality defined as 1 minus Pielou's evenness. Statistical tests were run in JMP, with either Student's t-test or a non-parametric test chosen according to Shapiro-Wilk normality results. TCRdb mirrors the immuneACCESS table, restricted to in-frame sequences. Some clones are absent from its copies; in checked studies, under half trace to an unresolved V gene, and the reason for the others is unknown. V and J calls and clone size are as listed in that table; D and trimming were resolved from the DNA. Across this sample there are around 7,000 clones, with around 98% seen only once. The ten largest account for over 0.3% of the sample.

V is trimmed back by 3 bases and J by 4 bases, and the junction contains 4 bases that no gene match accounts for. Based on the germline V gene, the CDR1 and CDR2 sequences are MDHEN and SYDVKM. The CDR3 covers 14 residues, taking in both the cysteine and the phenylalanine. The only DNA kept is the CDR3, 42 bases in frame from the first base. The sequence derives from a human donor in good health. Sequencing was performed on naive CD8+ T cells from blood. This chain is built from TRBV28 and TRBJ2-7; the junction holds 9 bases that match TRBD1. DNA sequence: TGTGCCAGCAGTTTGCCGGGACAGGGTTACGAGCAGTACTTC. This translates into CASSLPGQGYEQYF. Reference TRBV28 and TRBJ2-7 proteins supply the regions before and after the CDR3; the full variable domain is: DVKVTQSSRYLVKRTGEKVFLECVQDMDHENMFWYRQDPGLGLRLIYFSYDVKMKEKGDIPEGYSVSREKKERFSLILESASTNQTSMYLCASSLPGQGYEQYFGPGTRLTVT.